A selection of T cell receptor beta chains follows, all from one sample in a study of blood T cell repertoires in COVID-19. TCRdb's table, derived via immunoSEQ multiplex PCR, lists solely in-frame clones and lacks some. The sample lists around 130,000 clones, approximately 86% occurring once. Sequencing was done on a sample of PBMCs or T cells enriched from blood (not recorded which). Every receptor here comes from a woman aged 45-65 years who had recovered from COVID-19. Both conserved end residues are part of each CDR3. Fields, in order: CDR3 protein, CDR3 DNA, D gene, clone size, J gene, V gene. The D gene is left open where the match is weak. Some rows mark clone size as missing; the rest say once, few, many or name a class of expanded clone.

CDR3: CASSLNRGNQPQHF; DNA: TGTGCCAGCAGTCTCAACAGGGGAAATCAGCCCCAGCATTTT; D: TRBD1; size: -; J: TRBJ1-5; V: TRBV27
CDR3: CASSQDGRAKANTGELFF; DNA: TGTGCCAGTAGTCAAGATGGGAGGGCCAAGGCGAACACCGGGGAGCTGTTTTTT; D: TRBD2; size: once; J: TRBJ2-2; V: TRBV19
CDR3: CASSLSASGENTGELFF; DNA: TGTGCCAGCAGTCTTAGCGCTAGCGGAGAGAACACCGGGGAGCTGTTTTTT; D: TRBD2; size: -; J: TRBJ2-2; V: TRBV7-2
CDR3: CASSQGARSNQPQHF; DNA: TGTGCCAGCAGCCAGGGGGCGCGGAGCAATCAGCCCCAGCATTTT; D: TRBD1; size: once; J: TRBJ1-5; V: TRBV13
CDR3: CASSPPNRGPPLNTEAFF; DNA: TGTGCCAGCTCACCACCCAACAGGGGTCCCCCCTTGAACACTGAAGCTTTCTTT; D: TRBD1; size: -; J: TRBJ1-1; V: TRBV18
CDR3: CASKSGSAGELFF; DNA: TGCGCCAGCAAAAGTGGGAGCGCCGGGGAGCTGTTTTTT; D: -; size: -; J: TRBJ2-2; V: TRBV5-1
CDR3: CAIGTGASGNTIYF; DNA: TGTGCCATCGGGACAGGGGCCTCTGGAAACACCATATATTTT; D: TRBD1; size: -; J: TRBJ1-3; V: TRBV19
CDR3: CASSPRQGDGNTIYF; DNA: TGTGCCAGCTCACCTAGACAGGGCGATGGAAACACCATATATTTT; D: TRBD1; size: -; J: TRBJ1-3; V: TRBV18
CDR3: CASSQDGQGRIRELFF; DNA: TGTGCCAGCAGCCAAGATGGACAGGGGAGGATTAGGGAGCTGTTTTTT; D: TRBD1; size: -; J: TRBJ2-2; V: TRBV3-1/TRBV3-2
CDR3: CASSLAGTQGSHEQYF; DNA: TGTGCCAGCAGCTTAGCCGGGACCCAGGGGAGCCACGAGCAGTACTTC; D: -; size: -; J: TRBJ2-7; V: TRBV7-2
CDR3: CASSQDHRSHQPQHF; DNA: TGTGCCAGCAGCCAAGATCATAGGAGTCATCAGCCCCAGCATTTT; D: -; size: -; J: TRBJ1-5; V: TRBV3-1/TRBV3-2
CDR3: CARNAGDGTEAFF; DNA: TGTGCCAGAAACGCAGGGGATGGCACTGAAGCTTTCTTT; D: -; size: -; J: TRBJ1-1; V: TRBV2
CDR3: CASSQVTVLNSGNTIYF; DNA: TGCGCCAGCAGCCAAGTTACAGTCTTAAACTCTGGAAACACCATATATTTT; D: -; size: -; J: TRBJ1-3; V: TRBV4-3
CDR3: CASNLGAGGYGNQPQHF; DNA: TGTGCCAGTAATTTAGGGGCAGGGGGATATGGCAATCAGCCCCAGCATTTT; D: TRBD1; size: -; J: TRBJ1-5; V: TRBV19
CDR3: CASSQPSGSSTDTQYF; DNA: TGTGCCAGCAGCCAACCCAGCGGTTCTAGCACAGATACGCAGTATTTT; D: -; size: -; J: TRBJ2-3; V: TRBV3-1/TRBV3-2
CDR3: CASSPFGEVGNTIYF; DNA: TGCGCCAGCAGCCCTTTCGGGGAGGTTGGAAACACCATATATTTT; D: -; size: -; J: TRBJ1-3; V: TRBV5-1
CDR3: CASSNPRTGYNEQFF; DNA: TGTGCCAGCAGTAATCCCAGGACAGGTTACAATGAGCAGTTCTTC; D: TRBD1; size: once; J: TRBJ2-1; V: TRBV6-2/TRBV6-3
CDR3: CAWSRLEGGELFF; DNA: TGTGCCTGGAGTCGACTTGAGGGCGGGGAGCTGTTTTTT; D: -; size: -; J: TRBJ2-2; V: TRBV30
CDR3: CATGGLATDTQYF; DNA: TGTGCCACCGGGGGACTAGCGACAGATACGCAGTATTTT; D: TRBD2; size: -; J: TRBJ2-3; V: TRBV11-2
CDR3: CASSIQGSWGSYNEQFF; DNA: TGTGCCAGTAGTATACAGGGGAGTTGGGGTTCCTACAATGAGCAGTTCTTC; D: -; size: -; J: TRBJ2-1; V: TRBV19
CDR3: CASSYSTGLNQPQHF; DNA: TGTGCCAGCAGTTACTCGACAGGGTTGAATCAGCCCCAGCATTTT; D: TRBD1; size: -; J: TRBJ1-5; V: TRBV6-2/TRBV6-3
CDR3: CASGAGQGLNSGNTIYF; DNA: TGTGCCAGCGGAGCGGGACAGGGGTTAAACTCTGGAAACACCATATATTTT; D: TRBD1; size: -; J: TRBJ1-3; V: TRBV5-6
CDR3: CASSPSGFSPLHF; DNA: TGCGCCAGCAGCCCCTCAGGGTTTTCACCCCTCCACTTT; D: -; size: -; J: TRBJ1-6; V: TRBV4-1
CDR3: CASSEPGQQYGYTF; DNA: TGTGCCAGCAGCGAGCCGGGACAGCAGTATGGCTACACCTTC; D: TRBD1; size: -; J: TRBJ1-2; V: TRBV6-5